Listed below are T cell receptor beta chains from one sample, sequenced in a study of blood T cell repertoires in COVID-19. Here immunoSEQ multiplex PCR was the method, and the copy in TCRdb shows in-frame clones only, minus some. The table includes about 150,000 clones, 80% to 85% detected once. The sample was peripheral blood. The receptors come from a man aged 70-80 years with active or convalescent COVID-19. Both conserved end residues are part of each CDR3. Each record gives: CDR3 protein, J gene, V gene.

cdr3_aa: CASSSHLGTSGKKRITGELFF
j_call: TRBJ2-2
v_call: TRBV28

cdr3_aa: CASSSPPTSGSNEQFF
j_call: TRBJ2-1
v_call: TRBV6-2/TRBV6-3

cdr3_aa: CASSPVLGRTEAFF
j_call: TRBJ1-1
v_call: TRBV7-2

cdr3_aa: CASSISGQRVLAKNIQYF
j_call: TRBJ2-4
v_call: TRBV19

cdr3_aa: CASSYHPQGPDTQPQHF
j_call: TRBJ1-5
v_call: TRBV6-2/TRBV6-3

cdr3_aa: CASTRDSVYSNQPQHF
j_call: TRBJ1-5
v_call: TRBV7-8

cdr3_aa: CAWSPSRLAGVYEQFF
j_call: TRBJ2-1
v_call: TRBV30

cdr3_aa: CAWSFSSYEQYF
j_call: TRBJ2-7
v_call: TRBV30

cdr3_aa: CASTLRDPGEDEQFF
j_call: TRBJ2-1
v_call: TRBV28

cdr3_aa: CASRAEPPRGSEAFF
j_call: TRBJ1-1
v_call: TRBV2

cdr3_aa: CASSQDSPYGGGYTF
j_call: TRBJ1-2
v_call: TRBV14

cdr3_aa: CASSIGTGTSLRNQPQHF
j_call: TRBJ1-5
v_call: TRBV19

cdr3_aa: CAISGPPDRGHNYGYTF
j_call: TRBJ1-2
v_call: TRBV10-3

cdr3_aa: CASSSESDRGQPQHF
j_call: TRBJ1-5
v_call: TRBV7-9

cdr3_aa: CASSGNRQETQYF
j_call: TRBJ2-5
v_call: TRBV2

cdr3_aa: CASSDRQAGEKLFF
j_call: TRBJ1-4
v_call: TRBV25-1

cdr3_aa: CASSIIASKNIQYF
j_call: TRBJ2-4
v_call: TRBV19

cdr3_aa: CASSYRVGRHTEAFF
j_call: TRBJ1-1
v_call: TRBV6-2/TRBV6-3

cdr3_aa: CASSERTASSYNEQFF
j_call: TRBJ2-1
v_call: TRBV9

cdr3_aa: CASVDRANEKLFF
j_call: TRBJ1-4
v_call: TRBV5-1

cdr3_aa: CASSFYGTRAYEQYF
j_call: TRBJ2-7
v_call: TRBV28

cdr3_aa: CASSLIVSYGYTF
j_call: TRBJ1-2
v_call: TRBV7-9

cdr3_aa: CAARRGANTGELFF
j_call: TRBJ2-2
v_call: TRBV7-2

cdr3_aa: CSATSDTQYF
j_call: TRBJ2-3
v_call: TRBV29-1

cdr3_aa: CASSHSRVGLFF
j_call: TRBJ1-4
v_call: TRBV28

cdr3_aa: CSVYRGEETQYF
j_call: TRBJ2-5
v_call: TRBV29-1

cdr3_aa: CASSLGLADSSYNEQFF
j_call: TRBJ2-1
v_call: TRBV5-1

cdr3_aa: CAINAGTSPGELFF
j_call: TRBJ2-2
v_call: TRBV10-3

cdr3_aa: CASSPWDRGGDGYTF
j_call: TRBJ1-2
v_call: TRBV18

cdr3_aa: CASRPGQGYDTIYF
j_call: TRBJ1-3
v_call: TRBV2

cdr3_aa: CASSPGPDSYEQYF
j_call: TRBJ2-7
v_call: TRBV18

cdr3_aa: CASSPGRFRLGDTQYF
j_call: TRBJ2-3
v_call: TRBV25-1

cdr3_aa: CASSVGTVNEQFF
j_call: TRBJ2-1
v_call: TRBV9

cdr3_aa: CASSSGIYTGELFF
j_call: TRBJ2-2
v_call: TRBV7-2

cdr3_aa: CASSPRTSDSYNEQFF
j_call: TRBJ2-1
v_call: TRBV4-3

cdr3_aa: CASSQDWVGSEQYF
j_call: TRBJ2-7
v_call: TRBV3-1/TRBV3-2

cdr3_aa: CASSLGAADSGNTIYF
j_call: TRBJ1-3
v_call: TRBV7-6

cdr3_aa: CASSLGWTGDFYGYTF
j_call: TRBJ1-2
v_call: TRBV5-1

cdr3_aa: CASSSLGQGGEQFF
j_call: TRBJ2-1
v_call: TRBV3-1/TRBV3-2

cdr3_aa: CASSPAGGNTEAFF
j_call: TRBJ1-1
v_call: TRBV28

cdr3_aa: CASSLGGQGNTEAFF
j_call: TRBJ1-1
v_call: TRBV6-2/TRBV6-3

cdr3_aa: CASSQFIAGGPSEQYF
j_call: TRBJ2-7
v_call: TRBV3-1/TRBV3-2

cdr3_aa: CASSFPSGRGTDTQYF
j_call: TRBJ2-3
v_call: TRBV28

cdr3_aa: CASSLVAGGPTDTQYF
j_call: TRBJ2-3
v_call: TRBV5-1

cdr3_aa: CASSFRTVQNTEAFF
j_call: TRBJ1-1
v_call: TRBV5-1

cdr3_aa: CASSFGFAGNTIYF
j_call: TRBJ1-3
v_call: TRBV5-6

cdr3_aa: CASSLGLAGGPQEETQYF
j_call: TRBJ2-5
v_call: TRBV18

cdr3_aa: CASSQTPSDTEAFF
j_call: TRBJ1-1
v_call: TRBV9

cdr3_aa: CASSQTGGVYEQYF
j_call: TRBJ2-7
v_call: TRBV4-1

cdr3_aa: CASSPGVRGYGYTF
j_call: TRBJ1-2
v_call: TRBV5-6